This T cell receptor (beta chain) was captured in a study of T cell repertoires in cytomegalovirus infection. About this clonotype itself: As yet, its antigen is unknown.

The study's findings and limits: People with CMV and the relevant HLA were identified by cumulative public TCR beta family frequency.

Trimming removed 6 bases from V and 5 bases from J; junction bases left unmatched: 4. This CDR3 is built from 14 residues. CDR1 and CDR2 from the germline V gene are MNHEY and SVGEGT. MiXCR, applied by TCRdb to the reads, yields one record per CDR3 protein. The sample has 200,000 or so distinct CDR3 sequences, under 30% seen once. The sample was PBMCs. This clonotype was sampled from a human donor in good health (CMV status not recorded). Some clones in this sample may be carry-over from other donors' samples. The V call is TRBV6-2 or TRBV6-3, the J call TRBJ2-1, with 10 nucleotides matching TRBD2. The CDR3 is CASRAGGGDNEQFF. The CDR3 bases are TGTGCCAGCAGAGCGGGGGGGGGGGACAATGAGCAGTTCTTC.